The 9 T cell receptor beta chains presented below share a single source sample, sequenced in a study of identical twins. TCRdb reprocessed the 5' RACE reads via MiXCR and lists one record per CDR3 protein. Of roughly 710,000 distinct CDR3 sequences listed, 6.1% are singletons. Sequenced input: naive T cells sorted from blood. The source is a young man in good health.

This clonotype was seen a few times. The chain is built from TRBV3-1 and TRBJ2-7; 7 nucleotides agree with TRBD1. Germline V gene lookup returns CDR1 LGHDT and CDR2 YNNKEL (reference sequence). The CDR3 is made up of 13 amino acids. With 3 bases clipped from V and 6 bases from J, the junction kept 5 bases outside the gene matches. The CDR3 sequence: CASSQNTGVEQYF. CDR3 in DNA: TGTGCCAGCAGCCAGAATACAGGGGTCGAGCAGTACTTC.

The chain uses TRBV7-9 and TRBJ2-7; weak D call: TRBD2 (5 bases). In germline, CDR1 is SEHNR, CDR2 FQNEAQ (reference sequence). The CDR3 consists of 14 residues. With 4 bases removed from V and 2 bases from J, the gap between germline ends came to 12 bases. CDR3 sequence reads: CASSSDWETYEQYF. Written as DNA, the CDR3 is TGTGCCAGCAGCTCGGATTGGGAGACCTACGAGCAGTACTTC.

This clonotype was seen more than once but under ten times. The chain employs TRBV12-5 and TRBJ2-7; 14 bases line up with TRBD2. The V and J ends lost 1 base and 4 bases, in that order; junction bases with no gene match: 6. CDR3 size: 17 residues. Per the germline V gene, CDR1 is LGHNT and CDR2 is FRNRAP. CDR3 protein: CASGLDRLAGGFYEQYF. As DNA, the CDR3 is TGTGCTAGTGGTTTGGATAGACTAGCGGGAGGGTTTTACGAGCAGTACTTC.

This clonotype was seen at least ten times. This chain connects TRBV5-6 to TRBJ2-7, with D possibly being TRBD1 (6 bases). The CDR3 covers 16 residues. Germline V gene sequence: CDR1 SGHDT, CDR2 YYEEEE. V lost 1 base, J lost 5 bases, and 19 bases lay in between. CDR3 loop: CASSLYGQLGRDEQYV. CDR3 DNA: TGTGCCAGCAGCTTGTACGGACAGTTAGGTCGGGACGAGCAGTACGTC.

J is TRBJ2-1 and V is TRBV5-1; 11 nucleotides match TRBD2. Germline V CDR1 and CDR2: SGHRS, YFSETQ. With 0 bases clipped from V and 5 bases from J, the junction kept 4 bases outside the gene matches. The CDR3 is 16 amino acids. Here the CDR3 DNA reads TGCGCCAGCAGCTTGGGCGGGACTAGCGGCAACAATGAGCAGTTCTTC. Translation gives CASSLGGTSGNNEQFF. Drawing the rest from reference TRBV5-1 and TRBJ2-1, the complete variable domain is KAGVTQTPRYLIKTRGQQVTLSCSPISGHRSVSWYQQTPGQGLQFLFEYFSETQRNKGNFPGRFSGRQFSNSRSEMNVSTLELGDSALYLCASSLGGTSGNNEQFFGPGTRLTVL.

This clonotype has ten or more counts. This chain joins TRBV28 and TRBJ1-6; the D gene is possibly TRBD1 (5 bases). V was shortened by 6 bases and J by 10 bases, with 19 bases between the two germline ends. Germline V gene sequence: CDR1 MDHEN, CDR2 SYDVKM. This CDR3 contains 15 residues. CDR3 protein: CASRPSTAVESPLHF. In DNA form, the CDR3 reads TGTGCCAGCAGACCATCGACAGCCGTCGAGTCACCCCTCCACTTT. Variable domain in full (rest from reference TRBV28 and TRBJ1-6): DVKVTQSSRYLVKRTGEKVFLECVQDMDHENMFWYRQDPGLGLRLIYFSYDVKMKEKGDIPEGYSVSREKKERFSLILESASTNQTSMYLCASRPSTAVESPLHFGNGTRLTVT.

This clonotype has at least ten counts. This chain uses TRBV29-1 with TRBJ2-7, with a possible D match to TRBD2 (6 bases). The germline CDR1 and CDR2 sequences are SQVTM and ANQGSEA. Deletions cut 4 bases from V and 0 bases from J, with 16 bases between. The CDR3 is 15 residues long. The CDR3 spells CSVVFQTRSSYEQYF. CDR3 DNA: TGCAGCGTTGTCTTCCAGACTAGGAGCTCCTACGAGCAGTACTTC.

The sample holds many counts of this clonotype. V gene TRBV12-3 or TRBV12-4 combines with J gene TRBJ2-1; tentatively, D is TRBD1 (6 bases). The CDR3 runs to 15 residues. V was shortened by 6 bases and J by 0 bases, with 12 bases between the two germline ends. As DNA, the CDR3 is TGTGCCAGCAGCCTAACAGGGAGCTCCTACAATGAGCAGTTCTTC. It is translated as CASSLTGSSYNEQFF.

Many counts were recorded for this clonotype. This chain links TRBV20-1 with TRBJ2-1; the match to TRBD2 covers 9 bases. CDR1 is DFQATT, CDR2 SNEGSKA, per germline (reference sequence). The CDR3 has 16 amino acids. The ends lost 2 bases at V and 4 bases at J; junction bases unmatched: 9. CDR3 DNA: TGCAGTGCTAGAAGCGCGGGAGGGCCGGGGTACAATGAGCAGTTCTTC. It specifies CSARSAGGPGYNEQFF.